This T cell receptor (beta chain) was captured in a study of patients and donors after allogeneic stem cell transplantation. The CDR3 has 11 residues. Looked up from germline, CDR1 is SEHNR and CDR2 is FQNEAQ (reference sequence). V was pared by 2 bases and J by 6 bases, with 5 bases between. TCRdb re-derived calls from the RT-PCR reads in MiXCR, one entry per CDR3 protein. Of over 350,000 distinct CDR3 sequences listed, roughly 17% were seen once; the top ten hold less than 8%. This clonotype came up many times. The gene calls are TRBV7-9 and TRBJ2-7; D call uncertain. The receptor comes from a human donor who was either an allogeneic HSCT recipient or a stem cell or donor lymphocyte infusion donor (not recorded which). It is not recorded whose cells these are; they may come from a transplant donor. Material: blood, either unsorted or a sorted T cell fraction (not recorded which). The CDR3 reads CASSLKTEQYF. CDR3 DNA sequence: TGTGCCAGCAGCTTAAAAACCGAGCAGTACTTC.